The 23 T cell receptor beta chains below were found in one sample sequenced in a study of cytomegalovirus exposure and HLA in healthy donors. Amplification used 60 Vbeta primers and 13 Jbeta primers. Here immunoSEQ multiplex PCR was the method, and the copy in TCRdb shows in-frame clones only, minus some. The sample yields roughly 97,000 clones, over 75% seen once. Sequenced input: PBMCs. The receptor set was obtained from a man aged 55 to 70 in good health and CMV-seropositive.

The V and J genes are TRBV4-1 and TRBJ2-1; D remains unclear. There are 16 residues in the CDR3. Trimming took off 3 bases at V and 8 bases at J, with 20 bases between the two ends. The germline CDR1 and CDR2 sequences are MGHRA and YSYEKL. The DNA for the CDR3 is TGCGCCAGCAGCCAGCCCGCCGAGGTTACCCACCATGAGCAGTTCTTC. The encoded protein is CASSQPAEVTHHEQFF.

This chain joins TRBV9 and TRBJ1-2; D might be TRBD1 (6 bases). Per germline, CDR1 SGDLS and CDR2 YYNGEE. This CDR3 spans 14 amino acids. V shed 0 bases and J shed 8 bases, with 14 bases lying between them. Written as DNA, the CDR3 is TGTGCCAGCAGCGTAGCTACGTGGGGGCGAGGCTACACCTTC. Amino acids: CASSVATWGRGYTF.

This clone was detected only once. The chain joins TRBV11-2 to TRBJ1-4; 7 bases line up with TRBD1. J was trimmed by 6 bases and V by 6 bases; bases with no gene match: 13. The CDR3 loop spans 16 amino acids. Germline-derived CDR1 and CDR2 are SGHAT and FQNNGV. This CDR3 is CASRLKGGTGDEKLFF. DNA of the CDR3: TGTGCCAGCAGACTAAAGGGCGGCACAGGGGATGAAAAACTGTTTTTT.

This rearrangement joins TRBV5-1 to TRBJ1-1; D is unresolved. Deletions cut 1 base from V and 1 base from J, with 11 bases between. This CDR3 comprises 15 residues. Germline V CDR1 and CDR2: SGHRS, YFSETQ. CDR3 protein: CASSLRDGENTEAFF. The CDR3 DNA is TGCGCCAGCAGCTTGAGAGACGGAGAGAACACTGAAGCTTTCTTT.

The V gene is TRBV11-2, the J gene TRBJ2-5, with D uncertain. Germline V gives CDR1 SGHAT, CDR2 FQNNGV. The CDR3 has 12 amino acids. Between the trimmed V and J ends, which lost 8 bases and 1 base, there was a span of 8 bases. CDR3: CASSGPQETQYF. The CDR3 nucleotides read TGTGCCAGCTCGGGTCCCCAAGAGACCCAGTACTTC.

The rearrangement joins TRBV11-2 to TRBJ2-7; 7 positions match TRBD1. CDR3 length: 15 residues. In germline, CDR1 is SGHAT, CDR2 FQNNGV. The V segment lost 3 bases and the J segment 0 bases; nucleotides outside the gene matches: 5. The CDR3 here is CASSFNRDSSYEQYF. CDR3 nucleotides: TGTGCCAGCAGCTTTAATAGGGACAGCTCCTACGAGCAGTACTTC.

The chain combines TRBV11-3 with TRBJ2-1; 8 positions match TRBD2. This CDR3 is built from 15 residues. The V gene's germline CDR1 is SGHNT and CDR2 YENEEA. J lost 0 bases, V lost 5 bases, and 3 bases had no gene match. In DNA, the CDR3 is TGTGCCAGCAGCCGCGGGGGGCGCTCCTACAATGAGCAGTTCTTC. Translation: CASSRGGRSYNEQFF.

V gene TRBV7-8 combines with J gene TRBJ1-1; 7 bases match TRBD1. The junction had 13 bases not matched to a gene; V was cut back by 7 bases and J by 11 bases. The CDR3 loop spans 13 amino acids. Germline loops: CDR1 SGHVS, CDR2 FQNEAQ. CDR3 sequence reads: CASTADRASRAFF. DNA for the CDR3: TGTGCCAGCACCGCAGACAGGGCCTCGAGGGCTTTCTTT.

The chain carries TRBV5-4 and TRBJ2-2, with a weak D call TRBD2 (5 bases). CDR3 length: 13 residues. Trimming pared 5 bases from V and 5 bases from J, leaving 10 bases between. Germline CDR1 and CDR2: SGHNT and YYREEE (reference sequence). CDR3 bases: TGTGCCAGCAGGAGTCGGGGTACCGGGGAGCTGTTTTTT. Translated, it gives CASRSRGTGELFF.

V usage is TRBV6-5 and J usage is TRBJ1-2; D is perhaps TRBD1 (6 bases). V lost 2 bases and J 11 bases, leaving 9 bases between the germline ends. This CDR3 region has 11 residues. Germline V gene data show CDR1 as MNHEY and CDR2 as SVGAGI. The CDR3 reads CASSYQGYYTF. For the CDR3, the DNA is TGTGCCAGCAGTTACCAGGGGTATTACACCTTC.

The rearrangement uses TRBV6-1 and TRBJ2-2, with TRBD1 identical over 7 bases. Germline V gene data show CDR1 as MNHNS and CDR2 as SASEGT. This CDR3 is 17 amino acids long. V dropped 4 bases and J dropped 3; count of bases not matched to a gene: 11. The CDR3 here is CASSASGTATDTGELFF. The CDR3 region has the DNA TGTGCCAGCAGTGCTTCCGGGACAGCTACGGACACCGGGGAGCTGTTTTTT.

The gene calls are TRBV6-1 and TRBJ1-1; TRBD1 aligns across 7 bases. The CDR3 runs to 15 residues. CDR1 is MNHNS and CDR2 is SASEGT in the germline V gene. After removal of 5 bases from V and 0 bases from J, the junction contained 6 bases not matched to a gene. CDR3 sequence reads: CASSRTGVMNTEAFF. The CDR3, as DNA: TGTGCCAGCAGTCGAACAGGGGTCATGAACACTGAAGCTTTCTTT.

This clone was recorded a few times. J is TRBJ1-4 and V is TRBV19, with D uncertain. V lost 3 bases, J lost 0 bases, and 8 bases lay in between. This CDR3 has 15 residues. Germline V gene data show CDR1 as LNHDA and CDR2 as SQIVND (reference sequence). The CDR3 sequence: CASSIGVATNEKLFF. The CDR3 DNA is TGTGCCAGTAGTATCGGGGTAGCAACTAATGAAAAACTGTTTTTT.

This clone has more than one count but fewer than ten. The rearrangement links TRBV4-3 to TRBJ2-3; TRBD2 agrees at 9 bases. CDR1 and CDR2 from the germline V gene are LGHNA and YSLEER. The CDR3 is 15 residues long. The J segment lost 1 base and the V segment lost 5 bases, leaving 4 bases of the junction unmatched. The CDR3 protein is CASSFRLAGTDTQYF. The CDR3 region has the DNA TGCGCCAGCAGCTTCCGACTAGCGGGCACAGATACGCAGTATTTT.

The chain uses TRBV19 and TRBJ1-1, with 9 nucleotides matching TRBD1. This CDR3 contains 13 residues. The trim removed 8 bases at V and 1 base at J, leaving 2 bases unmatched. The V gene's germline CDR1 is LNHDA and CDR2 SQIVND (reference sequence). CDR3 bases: TGTGCCAGTGGACAGGGGACGAACACTGAAGCTTTCTTT. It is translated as CASGQGTNTEAFF.

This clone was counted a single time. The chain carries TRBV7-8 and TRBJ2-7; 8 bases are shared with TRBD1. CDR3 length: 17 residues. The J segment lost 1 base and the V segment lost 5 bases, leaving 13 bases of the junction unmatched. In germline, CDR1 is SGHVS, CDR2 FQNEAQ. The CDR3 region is CASSIGIGQGPSYEQYF. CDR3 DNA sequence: TGTGCCAGCAGCATAGGGATTGGACAGGGACCGTCCTACGAGCAGTACTTC.

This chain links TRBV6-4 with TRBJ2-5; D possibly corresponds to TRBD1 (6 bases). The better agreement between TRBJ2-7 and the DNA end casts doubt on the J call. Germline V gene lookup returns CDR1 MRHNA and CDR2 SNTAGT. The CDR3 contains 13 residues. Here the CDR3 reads CASKQGSSYEQYF. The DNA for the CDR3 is TGTGCCAGCAAACAGGGAAGCTCCTACGAGCAGTACTTC.

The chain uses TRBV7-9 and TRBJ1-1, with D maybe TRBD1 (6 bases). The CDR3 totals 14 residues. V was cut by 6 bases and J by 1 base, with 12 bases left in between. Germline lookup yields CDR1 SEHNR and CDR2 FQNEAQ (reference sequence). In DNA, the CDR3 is TGTGCCAGCAGTTTCGACAGGAGGAACACTGAAGCTTTCTTT. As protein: CASSFDRRNTEAFF.

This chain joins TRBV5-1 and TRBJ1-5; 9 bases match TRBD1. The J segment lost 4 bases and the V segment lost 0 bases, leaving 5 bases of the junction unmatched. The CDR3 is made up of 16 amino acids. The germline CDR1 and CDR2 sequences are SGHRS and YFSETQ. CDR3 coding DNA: TGCGCCAGCAGCTTGGGGGACAGGGCCTTAAATCAGCCCCAGCATTTT. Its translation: CASSLGDRALNQPQHF.

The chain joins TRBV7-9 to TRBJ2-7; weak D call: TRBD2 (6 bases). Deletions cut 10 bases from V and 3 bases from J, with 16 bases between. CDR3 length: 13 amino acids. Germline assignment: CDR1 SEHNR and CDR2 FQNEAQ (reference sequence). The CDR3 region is CATSGGVYYEQYF. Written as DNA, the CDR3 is TGTGCCACCTCGGGCGGGGTCTACTACGAGCAGTACTTC.

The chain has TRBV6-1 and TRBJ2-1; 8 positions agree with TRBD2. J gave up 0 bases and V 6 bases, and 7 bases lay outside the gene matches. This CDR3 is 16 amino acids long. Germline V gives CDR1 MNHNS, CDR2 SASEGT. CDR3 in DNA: TGTGCCAGCAGCGAATTAGCGGGGAACTCCTACAATGAGCAGTTCTTC. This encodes CASSELAGNSYNEQFF.

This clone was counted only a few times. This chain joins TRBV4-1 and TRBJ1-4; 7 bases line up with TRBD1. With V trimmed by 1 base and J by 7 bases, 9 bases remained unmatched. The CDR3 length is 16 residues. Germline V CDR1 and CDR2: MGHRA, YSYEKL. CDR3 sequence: CASSQVEGGAGEKLFF. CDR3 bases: TGCGCCAGCAGCCAAGTCGAAGGGGGCGCGGGTGAAAAACTGTTTTTT.

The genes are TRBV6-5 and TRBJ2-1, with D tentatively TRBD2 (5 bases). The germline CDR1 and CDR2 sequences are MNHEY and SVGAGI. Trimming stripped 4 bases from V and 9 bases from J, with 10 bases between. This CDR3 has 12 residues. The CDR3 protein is CASSSRGGEQFF. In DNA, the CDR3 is TGTGCCAGCAGTTCGAGAGGAGGTGAGCAGTTCTTC.